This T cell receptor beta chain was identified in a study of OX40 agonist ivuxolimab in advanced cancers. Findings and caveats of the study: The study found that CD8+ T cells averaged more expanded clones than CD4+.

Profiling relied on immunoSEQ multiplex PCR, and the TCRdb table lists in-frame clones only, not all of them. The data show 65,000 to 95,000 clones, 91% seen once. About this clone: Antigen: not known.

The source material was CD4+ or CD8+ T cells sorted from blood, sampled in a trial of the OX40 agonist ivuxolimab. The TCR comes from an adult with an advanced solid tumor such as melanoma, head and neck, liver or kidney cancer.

The CDR3 sequence is CAAGGPPRGYTF. Written as DNA, the CDR3 is TGTGCCGCAGGGGGTCCCCCTAGGGGCTACACCTTC. The rearrangement joins TRBV25-1 to TRBJ1-2; TRBD1 agrees at 7 bases. In germline, CDR1 is MGHDK, CDR2 SYGVNS. The V gene end was trimmed by 11 bases and the J gene end by 8 bases; junction bases not matched to a gene: 11. The CDR3 totals 12 residues.